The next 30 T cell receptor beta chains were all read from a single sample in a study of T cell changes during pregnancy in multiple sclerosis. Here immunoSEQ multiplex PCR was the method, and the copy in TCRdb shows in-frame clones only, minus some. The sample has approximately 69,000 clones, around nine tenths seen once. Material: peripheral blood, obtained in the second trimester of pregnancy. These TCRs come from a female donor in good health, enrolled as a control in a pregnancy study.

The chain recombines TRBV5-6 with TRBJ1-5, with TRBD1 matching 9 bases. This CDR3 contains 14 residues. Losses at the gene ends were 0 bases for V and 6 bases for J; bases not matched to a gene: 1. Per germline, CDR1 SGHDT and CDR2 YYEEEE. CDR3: CASSLGDRVQPQHF. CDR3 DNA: TGTGCCAGCAGCTTGGGGGACAGGGTTCAGCCCCAGCATTTT.

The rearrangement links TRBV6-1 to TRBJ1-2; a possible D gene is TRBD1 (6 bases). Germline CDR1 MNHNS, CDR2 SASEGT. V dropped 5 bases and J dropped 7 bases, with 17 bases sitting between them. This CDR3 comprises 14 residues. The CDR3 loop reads CASSQRGSGPGYTF. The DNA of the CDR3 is TGTGCCAGCAGTCAAAGGGGGTCTGGGCCTGGCTACACCTTC.

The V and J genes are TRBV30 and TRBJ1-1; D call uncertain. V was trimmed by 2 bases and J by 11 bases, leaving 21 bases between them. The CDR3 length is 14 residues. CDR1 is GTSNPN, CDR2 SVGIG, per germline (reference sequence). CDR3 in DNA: TGTGCCTGGAGTCAGCAACTAATCGACCCCCTGGCTTTCTTT. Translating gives CAWSQQLIDPLAFF.

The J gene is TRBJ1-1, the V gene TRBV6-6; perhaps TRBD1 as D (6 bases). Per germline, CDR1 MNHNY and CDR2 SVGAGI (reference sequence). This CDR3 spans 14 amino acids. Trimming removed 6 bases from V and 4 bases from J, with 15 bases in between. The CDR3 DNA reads TGTGCCAGCAGGCTGGGGGCAACGAGCACTGAAGCTTTCTTT. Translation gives CASRLGATSTEAFF.

In DNA, the CDR3 is TGTGCCTGGAGTACGGGGAAGTTATCTACAACTAATGAAAAACTGTTTTTT. This gives the protein CAWSTGKLSTTNEKLFF. The chain employs TRBV30 and TRBJ1-4; D remains unclear. The germline gives CDR1 GTSNPN, CDR2 SVGIG (reference sequence). V lost 2 bases to trimming and J lost 0 bases, with 16 bases between them. The CDR3 length is 17 residues.

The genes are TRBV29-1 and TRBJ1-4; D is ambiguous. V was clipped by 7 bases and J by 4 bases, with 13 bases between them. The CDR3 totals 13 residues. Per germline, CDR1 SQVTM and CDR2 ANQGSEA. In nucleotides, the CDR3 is TGCAGCGGACGGGAGTCCCGTAATGAAAAACTGTTTTTT. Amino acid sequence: CSGRESRNEKLFF.

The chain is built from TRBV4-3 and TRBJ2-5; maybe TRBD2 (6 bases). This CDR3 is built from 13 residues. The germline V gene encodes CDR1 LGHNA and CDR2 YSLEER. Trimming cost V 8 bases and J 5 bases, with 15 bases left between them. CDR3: CASPGRRVETQYF. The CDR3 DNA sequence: TGCGCCAGCCCGGGGAGGCGGGTCGAGACCCAGTACTTC.

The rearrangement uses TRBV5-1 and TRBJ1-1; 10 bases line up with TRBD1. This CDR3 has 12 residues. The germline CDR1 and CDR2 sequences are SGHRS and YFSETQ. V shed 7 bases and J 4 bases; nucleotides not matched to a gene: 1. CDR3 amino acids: CASRTGGTEAFF. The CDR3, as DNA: TGCGCCAGCCGGACAGGGGGCACTGAAGCTTTCTTT.

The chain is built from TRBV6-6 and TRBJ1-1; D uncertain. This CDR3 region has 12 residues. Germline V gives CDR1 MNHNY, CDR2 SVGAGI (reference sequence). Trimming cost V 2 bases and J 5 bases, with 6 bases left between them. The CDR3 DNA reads TGTGCCAGCAGTTACGCAGTAACTGAAGCTTTCTTT. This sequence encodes CASSYAVTEAFF.

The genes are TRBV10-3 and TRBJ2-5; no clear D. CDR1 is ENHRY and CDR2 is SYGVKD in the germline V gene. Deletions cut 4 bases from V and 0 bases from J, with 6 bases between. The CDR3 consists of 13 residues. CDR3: CAISVLYQETQYF. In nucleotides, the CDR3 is TGTGCCATCAGTGTCCTGTACCAAGAGACCCAGTACTTC.

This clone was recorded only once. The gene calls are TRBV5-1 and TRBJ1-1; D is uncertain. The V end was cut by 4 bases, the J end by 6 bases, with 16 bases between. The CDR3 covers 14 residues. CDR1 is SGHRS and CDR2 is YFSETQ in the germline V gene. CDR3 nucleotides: TGCGCCAGCAGCCCGGAGGGAGGGAAATCTGAAGCTTTCTTT. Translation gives CASSPEGGKSEAFF.

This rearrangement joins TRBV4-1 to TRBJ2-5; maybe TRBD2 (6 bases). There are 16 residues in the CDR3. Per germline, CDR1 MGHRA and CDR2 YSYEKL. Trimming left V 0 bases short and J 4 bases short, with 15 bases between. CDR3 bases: TGCGCCAGCAGCCAAGACGGGAGCGGCGGTCTAGAGACCCAGTACTTC. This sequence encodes CASSQDGSGGLETQYF.

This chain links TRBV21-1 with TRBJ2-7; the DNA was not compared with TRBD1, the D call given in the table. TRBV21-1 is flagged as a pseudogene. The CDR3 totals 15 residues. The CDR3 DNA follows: TGTGCCAGCAGCAAAGCAAGGGCAGGGGACCACGAGCAGTACTTC. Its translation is CASSKARAGDHEQYF.

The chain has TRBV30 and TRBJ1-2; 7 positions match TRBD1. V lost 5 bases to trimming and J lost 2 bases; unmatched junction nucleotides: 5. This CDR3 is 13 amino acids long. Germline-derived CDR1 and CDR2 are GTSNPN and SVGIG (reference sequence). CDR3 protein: CAWVRQGNYGYTF. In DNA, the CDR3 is TGTGCCTGGGTAAGACAGGGAAACTATGGCTACACCTTC.

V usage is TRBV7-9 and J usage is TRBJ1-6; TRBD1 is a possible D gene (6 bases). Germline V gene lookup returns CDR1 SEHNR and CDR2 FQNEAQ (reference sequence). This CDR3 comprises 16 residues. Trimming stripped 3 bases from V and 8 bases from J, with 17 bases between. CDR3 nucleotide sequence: TGTGCCAGCAGCTTTAGGGCGCCTTCAGGGGATTCACCCCTCCACTTT. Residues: CASSFRAPSGDSPLHF. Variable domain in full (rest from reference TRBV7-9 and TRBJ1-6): DTGVSQNPRHKITKRGQNVTFRCDPISEHNRLYWYRQTLGQGPEFLTYFQNEAQLEKSRLLSDRFSAERPKGSFSTLEIQRTEQGDSAMYLCASSFRAPSGDSPLHFGNGTRLTVT.

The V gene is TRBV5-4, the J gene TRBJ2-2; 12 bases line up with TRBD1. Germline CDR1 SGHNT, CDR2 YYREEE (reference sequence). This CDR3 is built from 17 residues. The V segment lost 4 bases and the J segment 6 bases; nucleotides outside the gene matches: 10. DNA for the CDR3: TGTGCCAGCAGCACCCTCCCGGGACAGGGGGCCGCCGGGGAGCTGTTTTTT. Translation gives CASSTLPGQGAAGELFF.

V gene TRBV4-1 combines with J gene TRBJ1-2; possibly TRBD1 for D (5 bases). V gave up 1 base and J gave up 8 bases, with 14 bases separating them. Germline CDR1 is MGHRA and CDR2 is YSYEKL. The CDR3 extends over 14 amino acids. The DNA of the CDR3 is TGCGCCAGCAGCCAAGGGACGGGGGATCGGGGCTACACCTTC. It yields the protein CASSQGTGDRGYTF.

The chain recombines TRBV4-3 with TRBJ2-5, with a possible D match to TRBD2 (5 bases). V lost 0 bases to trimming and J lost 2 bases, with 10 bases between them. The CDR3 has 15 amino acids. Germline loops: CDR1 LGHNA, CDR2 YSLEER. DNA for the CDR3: TGCGCCAGCAGCCAAGATGGGGAGACACAAGAGACCCAGTACTTC. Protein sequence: CASSQDGETQETQYF.

The CDR3 sequence is CASSSYRGGVGYTF. The CDR3 DNA reads as TGTGCCAGCAGCTCGTACCGGGGAGGGGTTGGCTACACCTTC. The chain is built from TRBV7-9 and TRBJ1-2; tentative D call: TRBD1 (5 bases). The CDR3 is made up of 14 amino acids. Per the germline V gene, CDR1 is SEHNR and CDR2 is FQNEAQ (reference sequence). V shed 4 bases and J shed 7 bases, with 16 bases lying between them.

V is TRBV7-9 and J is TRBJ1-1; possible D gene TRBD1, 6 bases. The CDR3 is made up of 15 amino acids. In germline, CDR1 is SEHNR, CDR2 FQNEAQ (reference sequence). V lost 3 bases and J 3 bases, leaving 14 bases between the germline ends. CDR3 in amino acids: CASSFIRAGDTEAFF. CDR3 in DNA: TGTGCCAGCAGCTTCATTCGGGCAGGGGACACTGAAGCTTTCTTT. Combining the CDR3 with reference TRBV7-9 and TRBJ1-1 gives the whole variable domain DTGVSQNPRHKITKRGQNVTFRCDPISEHNRLYWYRQTLGQGPEFLTYFQNEAQLEKSRLLSDRFSAERPKGSFSTLEIQRTEQGDSAMYLCASSFIRAGDTEAFFGQGTRLTVV.

CDR3 protein: CASSLAVAGANVLTF. In DNA, the CDR3 is TGTGCCAGCAGCTTGGCTGTTGCTGGGGCCAACGTCCTGACTTTC. The gene calls are TRBV5-5 and TRBJ2-6, with D uncertain. This CDR3 region has 15 residues. The germline V gene encodes CDR1 SGHKS and CDR2 YYEKEE (reference sequence). The ends were cut back, 0 bases at V and 2 bases at J, with 6 bases in the middle. Full variable domain (rest looked up from reference TRBV5-5 and TRBJ2-6): DAGVTQSPTHLIKTRGQQVTLRCSPISGHKSVSWYQQVLGQGPQFIFQYYEKEERGRGNFPDRFSARQFPNYSSELNVNALLLGDSALYLCASSLAVAGANVLTFGAGSRLTVL.

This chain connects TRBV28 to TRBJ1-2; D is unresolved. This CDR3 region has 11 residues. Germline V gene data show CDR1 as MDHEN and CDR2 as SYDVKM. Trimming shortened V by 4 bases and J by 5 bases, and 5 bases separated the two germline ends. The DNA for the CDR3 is TGTGCCAGCAGTTCCCCTTATGGCTACACCTTC. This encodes CASSSPYGYTF.

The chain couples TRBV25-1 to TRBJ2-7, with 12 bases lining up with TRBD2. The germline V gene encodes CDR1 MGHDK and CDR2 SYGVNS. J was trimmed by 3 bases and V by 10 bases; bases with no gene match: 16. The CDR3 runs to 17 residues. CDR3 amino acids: CATPGLAGCLRLYEQYF. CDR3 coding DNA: TGTGCCACCCCGGGACTAGCGGGCTGCCTTAGACTCTACGAGCAGTACTTC.

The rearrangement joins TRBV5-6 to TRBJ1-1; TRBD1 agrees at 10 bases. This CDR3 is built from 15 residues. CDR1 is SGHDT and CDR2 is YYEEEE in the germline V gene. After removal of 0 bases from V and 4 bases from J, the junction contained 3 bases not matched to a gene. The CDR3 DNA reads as TGTGCCAGCAGCTTGGTGGGGGACAGGGGCACTGAAGCTTTCTTT. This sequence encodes CASSLVGDRGTEAFF. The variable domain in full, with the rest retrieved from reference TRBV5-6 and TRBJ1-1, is DAGVTQSPTHLIKTRGQQVTLRCSPKSGHDTVSWYQQALGQGPQFIFQYYEEEERQRGNFPDRFSGHQFPNYSSELNVNALLLGDSALYLCASSLVGDRGTEAFFGQGTRLTVV.

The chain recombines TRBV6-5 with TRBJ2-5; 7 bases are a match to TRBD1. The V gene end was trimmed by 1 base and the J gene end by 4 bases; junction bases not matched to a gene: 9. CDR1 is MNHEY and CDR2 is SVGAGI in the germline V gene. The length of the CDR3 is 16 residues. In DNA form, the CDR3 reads TGTGCCAGCAGTTACTGGACGGGGACAGCAGGAGAGACCCAGTACTTC. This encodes CASSYWTGTAGETQYF.

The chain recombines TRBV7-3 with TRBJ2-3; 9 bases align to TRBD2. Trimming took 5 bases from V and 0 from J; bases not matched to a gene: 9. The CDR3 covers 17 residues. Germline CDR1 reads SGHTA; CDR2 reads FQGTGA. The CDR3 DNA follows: TGTGCCAGCAGCGTACAGGGGCTAGCGGGGAGCACAGATACGCAGTATTTT. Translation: CASSVQGLAGSTDTQYF.

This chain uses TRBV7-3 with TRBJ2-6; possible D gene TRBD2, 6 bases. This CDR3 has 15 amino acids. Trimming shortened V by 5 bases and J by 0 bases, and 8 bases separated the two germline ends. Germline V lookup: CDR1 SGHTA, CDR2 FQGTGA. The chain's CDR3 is CASSPGVSGANVLTF. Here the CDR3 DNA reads TGTGCCAGCAGCCCGGGAGTCTCTGGGGCCAACGTCCTGACTTTC.

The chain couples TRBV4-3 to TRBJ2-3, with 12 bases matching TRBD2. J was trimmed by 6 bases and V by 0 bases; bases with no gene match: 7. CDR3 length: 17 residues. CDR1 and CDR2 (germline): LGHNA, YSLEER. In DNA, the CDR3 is TGCGCCAGCAGCCAAGATCGGTCTAGCGGGGGGGCGGATACGCAGTATTTT. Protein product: CASSQDRSSGGADTQYF.

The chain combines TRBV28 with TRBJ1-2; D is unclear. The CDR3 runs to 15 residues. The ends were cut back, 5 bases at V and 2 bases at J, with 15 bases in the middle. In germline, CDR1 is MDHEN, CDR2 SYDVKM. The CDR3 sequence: CASSRTGAGNYGYTF. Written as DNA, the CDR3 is TGTGCCAGCAGTCGGACGGGAGCGGGGAACTATGGCTACACCTTC.

CDR3 nucleotide sequence: TGTGCCAGCAGCTTAGTCACAGGGGGGGCGAATGAGCAGTTCTTC. It translates to CASSLVTGGANEQFF. The chain carries TRBV7-2 and TRBJ2-1, with D possibly matching TRBD1 (8 bases). This CDR3 is built from 15 residues. From germline, CDR1 is SGHTA and CDR2 FQGNSA. Between the trimmed V and J ends, which lost 1 base and 7 bases, there was a span of 14 bases.